The clone carrying this T cell receptor beta chain was observed at least ten times. The data derive from a study of T-cell memory formation after mild COVID-19. The V and J ends lost 5 bases and 3 bases respectively, with 8 bases between them. The CDR3 length is 12 residues. TCRalpha and TCRbeta libraries used 5'RACE with constant-segment primers and UMIs. TCRdb reanalysed the 5' RACE reads using MiXCR and keeps one entry per CDR3 protein. Of 200,000 or so distinct CDR3 sequences listed, 16% are singletons. The receptor was derived from an adult woman who had mild COVID-19 (a few samples of this study predate the infection). Cell type and time point are not known. Sequences were obtained from PBMCs or a T cell subset sorted from them (not recorded which). The chain has TRBV12-3 or TRBV12-4 and TRBJ2-7; possible D gene TRBD2, 5 bases. The CDR3 loop reads CASSPSGYEQYF. CDR3 DNA sequence: TGTGCCAGCAGTCCCAGCGGCTACGAGCAGTACTTC.